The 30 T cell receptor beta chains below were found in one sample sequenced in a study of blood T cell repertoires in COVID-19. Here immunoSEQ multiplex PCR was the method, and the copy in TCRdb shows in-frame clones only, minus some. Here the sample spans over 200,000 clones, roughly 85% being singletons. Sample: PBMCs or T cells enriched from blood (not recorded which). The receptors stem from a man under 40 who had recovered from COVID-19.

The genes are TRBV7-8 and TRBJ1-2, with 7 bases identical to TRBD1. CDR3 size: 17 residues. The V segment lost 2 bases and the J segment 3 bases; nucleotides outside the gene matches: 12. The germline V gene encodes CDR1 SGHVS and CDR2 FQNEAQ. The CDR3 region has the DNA TGTGCCAGCAGCTTAAGAGGAATCGGCAGGGGGGACTATGGCTACACCTTC. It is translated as CASSLRGIGRGDYGYTF.

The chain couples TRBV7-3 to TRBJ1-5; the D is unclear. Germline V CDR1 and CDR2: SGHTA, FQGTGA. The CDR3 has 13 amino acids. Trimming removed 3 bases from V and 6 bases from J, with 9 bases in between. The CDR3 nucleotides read TGTGCCAGCAGCTTGAGTCCCGCTCAGCCCCAGCATTTT. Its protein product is CASSLSPAQPQHF.

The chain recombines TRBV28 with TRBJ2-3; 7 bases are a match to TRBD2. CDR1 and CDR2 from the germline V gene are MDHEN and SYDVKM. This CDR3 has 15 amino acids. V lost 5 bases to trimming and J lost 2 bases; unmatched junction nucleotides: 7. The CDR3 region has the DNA TGTGCCAGCAGTACCAGCGGGGCCCCCACAGATACGCAGTATTTT. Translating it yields CASSTSGAPTDTQYF.

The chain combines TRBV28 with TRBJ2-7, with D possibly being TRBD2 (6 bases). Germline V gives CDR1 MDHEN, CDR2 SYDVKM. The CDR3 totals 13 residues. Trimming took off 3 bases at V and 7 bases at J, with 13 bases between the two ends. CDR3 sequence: CASSFRAGSEQYF. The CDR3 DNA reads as TGTGCCAGCAGTTTTCGTGCGGGGTCAGAGCAGTACTTC.

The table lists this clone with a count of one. The CDR3 nucleotides are TGTGCCAGCAGCGCCCCTAGCTCTGGAAACACCATATATTTT. Amino acid sequence: CASSAPSSGNTIYF. The rearrangement joins TRBV7-6 to TRBJ1-3; D is uncertain. Trimming stripped 5 bases from V and 0 bases from J, with 8 bases between. This CDR3 comprises 14 residues. Germline assignment: CDR1 SGHVS and CDR2 FNYEAQ.

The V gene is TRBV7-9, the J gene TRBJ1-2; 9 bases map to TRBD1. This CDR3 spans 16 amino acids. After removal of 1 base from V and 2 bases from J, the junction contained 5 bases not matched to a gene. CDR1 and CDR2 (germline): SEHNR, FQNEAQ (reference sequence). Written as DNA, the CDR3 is TGTGCCAGCAGCTTAGGGACAGGGGTCCGGAACTATGGCTACACCTTC. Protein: CASSLGTGVRNYGYTF.

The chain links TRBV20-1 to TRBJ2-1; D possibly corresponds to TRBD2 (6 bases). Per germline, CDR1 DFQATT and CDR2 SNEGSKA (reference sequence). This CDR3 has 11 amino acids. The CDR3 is CSTFQEGGQFF. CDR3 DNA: TGCAGCACCTTCCAGGAGGGTGGTCAGTTCTTC.

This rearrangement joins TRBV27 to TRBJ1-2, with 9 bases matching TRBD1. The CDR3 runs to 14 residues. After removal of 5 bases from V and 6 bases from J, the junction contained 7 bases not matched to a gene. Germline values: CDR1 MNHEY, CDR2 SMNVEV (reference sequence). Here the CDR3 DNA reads TGTGCCAGCAGTCCCCCGGGACAGGGTGATGGCTACACCTTC. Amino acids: CASSPPGQGDGYTF.

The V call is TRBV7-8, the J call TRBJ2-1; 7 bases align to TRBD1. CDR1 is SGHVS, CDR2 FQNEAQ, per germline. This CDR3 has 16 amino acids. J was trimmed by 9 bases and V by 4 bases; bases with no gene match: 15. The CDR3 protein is CASSYRDRQLHGEQFF. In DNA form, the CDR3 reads TGTGCCAGCAGCTACCGGGACAGACAGCTACATGGTGAGCAGTTCTTC.

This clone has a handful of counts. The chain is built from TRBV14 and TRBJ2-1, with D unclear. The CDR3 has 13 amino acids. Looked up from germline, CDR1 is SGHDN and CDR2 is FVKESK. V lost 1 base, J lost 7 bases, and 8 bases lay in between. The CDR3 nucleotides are TGTGCCAGCAGCCAAGTCAACGGGAATGAGCAGTTCTTC. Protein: CASSQVNGNEQFF.

This CDR3 reads CAWDRGSDGYTF. The CDR3 coding sequence is TGTGCCTGGGACAGGGGGTCGGATGGCTACACCTTC. The V and J genes are TRBV30 and TRBJ1-2, with 9 bases lining up with TRBD1. J lost 6 bases, V lost 5 bases, and 4 bases had no gene match. The CDR3 spans 12 residues. Germline V gene sequence: CDR1 GTSNPN, CDR2 SVGIG (reference sequence). The variable domain in full, completed from reference TRBV30 and TRBJ1-2, reads SQTIHQWPATLVQPVGSPLSLECTVEGTSNPNLYWYRQAAGRGLQLLFYSVGIGQISSEVPQNLSASRPQDRQFILSSKKLLLSDSGFYLCAWDRGSDGYTFGSGTRLTVV.

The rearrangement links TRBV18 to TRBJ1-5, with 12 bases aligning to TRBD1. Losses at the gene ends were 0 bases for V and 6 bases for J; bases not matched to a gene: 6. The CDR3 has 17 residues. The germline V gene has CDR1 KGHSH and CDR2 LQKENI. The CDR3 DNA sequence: TGTGCCAGCTCACCACCCGGGACAGGGGGCTCGGGTCAGCCCCAGCATTTT. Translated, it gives CASSPPGTGGSGQPQHF. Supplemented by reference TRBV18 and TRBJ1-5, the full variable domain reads NAGVMQNPRHLVRRRGQEARLRCSPMKGHSHVYWYRQLPEEGLKFMVYLQKENIIDESGMPKERFSAEFPKEGPSILRIQQVVRGDSAAYFCASSPPGTGGSGQPQHFGDGTRLSIL.

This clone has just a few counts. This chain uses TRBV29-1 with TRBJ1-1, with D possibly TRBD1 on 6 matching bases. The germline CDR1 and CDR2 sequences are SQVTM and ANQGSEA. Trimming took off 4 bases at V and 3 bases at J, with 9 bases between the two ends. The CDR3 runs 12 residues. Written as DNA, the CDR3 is TGCAGCGTTGTGCCAGGGGACACTGAAGCTTTCTTT. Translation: CSVVPGDTEAFF.

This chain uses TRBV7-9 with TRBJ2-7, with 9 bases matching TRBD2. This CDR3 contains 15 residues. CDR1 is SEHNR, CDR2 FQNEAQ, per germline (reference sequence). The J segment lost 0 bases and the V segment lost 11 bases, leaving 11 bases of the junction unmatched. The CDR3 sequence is CAVKASGTFSYEQYF. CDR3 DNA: TGTGCCGTCAAGGCTAGCGGGACTTTCTCCTACGAGCAGTACTTC.

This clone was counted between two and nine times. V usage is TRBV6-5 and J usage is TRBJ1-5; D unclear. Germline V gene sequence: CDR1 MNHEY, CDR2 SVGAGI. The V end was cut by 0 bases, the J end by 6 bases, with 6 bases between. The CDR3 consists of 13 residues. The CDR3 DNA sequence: TGTGCCAGCAGTTACTCGTTCGGTCAGCCCCAGCATTTT. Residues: CASSYSFGQPQHF.

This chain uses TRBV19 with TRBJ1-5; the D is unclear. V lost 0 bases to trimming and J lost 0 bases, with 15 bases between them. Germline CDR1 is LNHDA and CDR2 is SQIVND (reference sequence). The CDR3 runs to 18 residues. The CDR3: CASSIDQAQAYSNQPQHF. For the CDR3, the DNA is TGTGCCAGTAGTATAGATCAAGCCCAGGCTTATAGCAATCAGCCCCAGCATTTT. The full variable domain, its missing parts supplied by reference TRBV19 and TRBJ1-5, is DGGITQSPKYLFRKEGQNVTLSCEQNLNHDAMYWYRQDPGQGLRLIYYSQIVNDFQKGDIAEGYSVSREKKESFPLTVTSAQKNPTAFYLCASSIDQAQAYSNQPQHFGDGTRLSIL.

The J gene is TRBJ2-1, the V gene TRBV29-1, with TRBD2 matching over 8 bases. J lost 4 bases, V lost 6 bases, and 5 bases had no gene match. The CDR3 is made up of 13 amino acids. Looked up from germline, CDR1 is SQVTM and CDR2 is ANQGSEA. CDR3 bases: TGCAGCGTGACACTAGCGGATTACAATGAGCAGTTCTTC. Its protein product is CSVTLADYNEQFF.

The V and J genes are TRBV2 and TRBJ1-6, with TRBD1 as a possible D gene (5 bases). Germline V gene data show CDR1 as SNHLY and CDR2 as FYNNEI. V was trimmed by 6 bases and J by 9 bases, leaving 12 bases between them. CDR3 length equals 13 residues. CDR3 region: CASRQEFISPLHF. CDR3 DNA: TGTGCCAGCAGACAGGAGTTTATTTCACCCCTCCACTTT. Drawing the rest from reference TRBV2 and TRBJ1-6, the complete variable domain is EPEVTQTPSHQVTQMGQEVILRCVPISNHLYFYWYRQILGQKVEFLVSFYNNEISEKSEIFDDQFSVERPDGSNFTLKIRSTKLEDSAMYFCASRQEFISPLHFGNGTRLTVT.

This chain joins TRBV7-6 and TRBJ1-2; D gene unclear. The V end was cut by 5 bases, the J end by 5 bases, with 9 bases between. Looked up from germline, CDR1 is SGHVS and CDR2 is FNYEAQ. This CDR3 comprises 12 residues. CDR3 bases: TGTGCCAGCAGCACACCAGGTTATGGCTACACCTTC. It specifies CASSTPGYGYTF. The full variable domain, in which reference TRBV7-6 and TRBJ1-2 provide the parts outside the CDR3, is GAGVSQSPRYKVTKRGQDVALRCDPISGHVSLYWYRQALGQGPEFLTYFNYEAQQDKSGLPNDRFSAERPEGSISTLTIQRTEQRDSAMYRCASSTPGYGYTFGSGTRLTVV.

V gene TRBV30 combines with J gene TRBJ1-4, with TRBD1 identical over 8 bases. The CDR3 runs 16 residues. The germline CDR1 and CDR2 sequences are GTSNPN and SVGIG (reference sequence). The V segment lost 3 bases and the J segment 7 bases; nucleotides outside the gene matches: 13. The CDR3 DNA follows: TGTGCCTGGAGCGGAGACAGGGGAAAAGGGAGTGAAAAACTGTTTTTT. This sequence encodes CAWSGDRGKGSEKLFF.

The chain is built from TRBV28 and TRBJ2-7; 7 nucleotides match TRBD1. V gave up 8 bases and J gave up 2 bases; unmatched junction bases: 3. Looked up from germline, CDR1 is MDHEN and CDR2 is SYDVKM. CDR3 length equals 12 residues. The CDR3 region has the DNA TGTGCCAGCGGGGGACAGACCTACGAGCAGTACTTC. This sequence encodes CASGGQTYEQYF.

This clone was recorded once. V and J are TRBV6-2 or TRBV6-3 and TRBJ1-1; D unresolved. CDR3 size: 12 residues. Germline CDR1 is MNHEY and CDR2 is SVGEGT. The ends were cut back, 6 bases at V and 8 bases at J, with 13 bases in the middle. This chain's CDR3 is CASSRLASEAFF. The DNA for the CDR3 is TGTGCCAGCAGCAGACTGGCCTCCGAAGCTTTCTTT.

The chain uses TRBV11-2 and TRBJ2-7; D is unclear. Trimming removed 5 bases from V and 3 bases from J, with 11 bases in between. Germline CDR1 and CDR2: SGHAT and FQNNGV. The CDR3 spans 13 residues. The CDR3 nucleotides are TGTGCCAGCAGCCCCCCGGTAAACTACGAGCAGTACTTC. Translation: CASSPPVNYEQYF.

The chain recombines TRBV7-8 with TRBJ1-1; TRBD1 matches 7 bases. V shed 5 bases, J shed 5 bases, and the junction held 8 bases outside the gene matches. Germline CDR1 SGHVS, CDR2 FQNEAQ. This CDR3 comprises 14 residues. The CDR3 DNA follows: TGTGCCAGCAGCCCCGGGACAGCGGATACTGAAGCTTTCTTT. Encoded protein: CASSPGTADTEAFF.

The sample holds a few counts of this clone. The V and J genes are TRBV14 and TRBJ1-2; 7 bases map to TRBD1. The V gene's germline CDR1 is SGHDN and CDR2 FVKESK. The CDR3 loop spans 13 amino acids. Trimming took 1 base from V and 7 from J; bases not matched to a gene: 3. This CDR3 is CASSQGRGLGYTF. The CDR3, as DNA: TGTGCCAGCAGCCAAGGAAGGGGGCTTGGCTACACCTTC.

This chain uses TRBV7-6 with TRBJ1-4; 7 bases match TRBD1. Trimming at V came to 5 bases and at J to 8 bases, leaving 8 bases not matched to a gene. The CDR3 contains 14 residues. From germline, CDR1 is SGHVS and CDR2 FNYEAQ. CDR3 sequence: CASSPGQEGEKLFF. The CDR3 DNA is TGTGCCAGCAGCCCAGGACAGGAGGGCGAAAAACTGTTTTTT. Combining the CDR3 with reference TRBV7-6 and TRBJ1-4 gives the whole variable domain GAGVSQSPRYKVTKRGQDVALRCDPISGHVSLYWYRQALGQGPEFLTYFNYEAQQDKSGLPNDRFSAERPEGSISTLTIQRTEQRDSAMYRCASSPGQEGEKLFFGSGTQLSVL.

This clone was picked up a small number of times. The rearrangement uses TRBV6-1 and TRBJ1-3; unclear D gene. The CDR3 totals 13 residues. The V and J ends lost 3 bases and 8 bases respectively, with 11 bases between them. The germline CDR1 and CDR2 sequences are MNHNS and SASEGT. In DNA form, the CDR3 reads TGTGCCAGCAGTGATCGGTCCGGGGACACCATATATTTT. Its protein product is CASSDRSGDTIYF.

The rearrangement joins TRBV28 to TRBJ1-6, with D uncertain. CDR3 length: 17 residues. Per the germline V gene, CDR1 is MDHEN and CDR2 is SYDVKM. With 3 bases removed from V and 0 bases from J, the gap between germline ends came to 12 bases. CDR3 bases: TGTGCCAGCAGTTTCGGTATTAGGAGCTCCTATAATTCACCCCTCCACTTT. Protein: CASSFGIRSSYNSPLHF.

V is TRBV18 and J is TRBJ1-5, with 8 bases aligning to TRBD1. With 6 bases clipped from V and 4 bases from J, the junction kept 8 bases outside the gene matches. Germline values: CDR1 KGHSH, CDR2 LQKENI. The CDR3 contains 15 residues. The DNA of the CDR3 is TGTGCCAGCTCTACGAGGACAGGGTTGAATCAGCCCCAGCATTTT. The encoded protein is CASSTRTGLNQPQHF.

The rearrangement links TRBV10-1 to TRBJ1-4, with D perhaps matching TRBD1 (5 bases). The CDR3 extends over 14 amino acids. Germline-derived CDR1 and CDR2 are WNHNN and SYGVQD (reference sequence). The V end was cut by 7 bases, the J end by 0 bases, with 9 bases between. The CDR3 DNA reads TGCGCCAGCAAAATAGGGGCAACTAATGAAAAACTGTTTTTT. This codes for CASKIGATNEKLFF.